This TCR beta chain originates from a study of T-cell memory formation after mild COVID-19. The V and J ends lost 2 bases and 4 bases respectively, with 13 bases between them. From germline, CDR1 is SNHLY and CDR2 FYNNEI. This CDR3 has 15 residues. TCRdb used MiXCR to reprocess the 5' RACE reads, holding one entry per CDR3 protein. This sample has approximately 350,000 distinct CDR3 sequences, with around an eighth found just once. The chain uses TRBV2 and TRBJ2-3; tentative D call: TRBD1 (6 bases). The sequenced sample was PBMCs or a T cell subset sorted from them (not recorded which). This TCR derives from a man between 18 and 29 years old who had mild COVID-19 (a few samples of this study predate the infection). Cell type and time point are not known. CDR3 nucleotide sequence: TGTGCCAGCAGTGAACGCCAGGGGACCCCAGATACGCAGTATTTT. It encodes CASSERQGTPDTQYF.